These T cell receptor beta chains were read from a single sample in a study of control samples from healthy donors and cancer patients. The data were produced by immunoSEQ multiplex PCR, yet TCRdb's version contains in-frame clones alone and is incomplete. Of 65,000 to 100,000 clones detected, over 75% appear once; the ten largest clones hold 15% to 25%. Sequencing was performed on blood. The receptors stem from a man aged 45-65 years in good health. The CDR3 runs from the conserved cysteine through the conserved F or W. The order of the fields is CDR3 length, D gene, J gene, V gene, clone size, CDR3 protein, CDR3 DNA. A D gene is named only where the DNA matches it firmly. Size is omitted from some rows. Given values are once, few, many or a class for expanded clones.

16	TRBD2	TRBJ2-1	TRBV6-2/TRBV6-3	once	CASSIGSGISYNEQFF	TGTGCCAGCAGTATTGGCAGCGGGATCTCCTACAATGAGCAGTTCTTC
14	.	TRBJ1-5	TRBV15	.	CATSRDSANQPQHF	TGTGCCACCAGCAGAGACAGCGCAAATCAGCCCCAGCATTTT
15	TRBD2	TRBJ2-1	TRBV7-2	.	CASSPRGLAYNEQFF	TGTGCCAGCAGCCCCCGGGGACTAGCGTACAATGAGCAGTTCTTC
13	.	TRBJ2-5	TRBV7-6	.	CASSQSPTSTQYF	TGTGCCAGCAGCCAGAGCCCAACTTCGACCCAGTACTTC
15	.	TRBJ2-1	TRBV5-4	.	CASSSALDNYNEQFF	TGTGCCAGCAGCTCCGCCCTAGATAACTACAATGAGCAGTTCTTC
15	TRBD2	TRBJ2-5	TRBV18	.	CASSPNSGRFQTQYF	TGTGCCAGCTCACCAAATAGCGGGAGGTTCCAGACCCAGTACTTC
9	.	TRBJ1-2	TRBV7-3	.	CASSTCYTF	TGTGCCAGCTCCACCTGCTACACCTTC
17	.	TRBJ2-4	TRBV21-1	.	CASRGLMRILAKNIQYF	TGTGCCAGCAGAGGACTAATGAGGATTTTAGCCAAAAACATTCAGTACTTC
14	.	TRBJ1-3	TRBV2	.	CASSEGYSGNTIYF	TGTGCCAGCAGTGAAGGGTACTCTGGAAACACCATATATTTT
16	.	TRBJ2-6	TRBV19	.	CASSRNSAVGANVLTF	TGTGCCAGTAGTAGGAATTCTGCAGTTGGGGCCAACGTCCTGACTTTC
16	.	TRBJ1-1	TRBV19	.	CASIRDTYFSDTEAFF	TGTGCCAGTATAAGGGATACTTATTTTTCCGACACTGAAGCTTTCTTT
14	.	TRBJ2-1	TRBV15	.	CATSRDGGYNEQFF	TGTGCCACCAGCAGAGATGGGGGTTACAATGAGCAGTTCTTC
9	.	TRBJ1-1	TRBV11-3	.	CASSLGAFF	TGTGCCAGCAGCTTAGGGGCTTTCTTT
16	TRBD2	TRBJ2-2	TRBV27	.	CASSLILAGGTGELFF	TGTGCCAGCAGTTTAATACTAGCGGGAGGCACCGGGGAGCTGTTTTTT
13	.	TRBJ1-1	TRBV30	.	CAWTRGSNTEAFF	TGTGCCTGGACGAGAGGGTCGAACACTGAAGCTTTCTTT
14	.	TRBJ1-6	TRBV7-2	.	CASSVQGNNSPLHF	TGTGCCAGCAGCGTCCAGGGAAATAATTCACCCCTCCACTTT